What follows describes a single TCR beta chain. Its cognate antigen is unknown. This entry comes from a study of radiation and T cells in renal cell carcinoma. Time point denoted: blood 4 weeks post-SBRT, at nephrectomy. Treatment defined: 15 Gy SBRT to primary tumor, nephrectomy 4 weeks later. Nephrectomy followed 15 Gy stereotactic body radiation by 4 weeks. General study findings and limits: From baseline, blood top tumor clonotypes peaked at 2 weeks post-radiation. Baseline intratumoral clonotype presence is unknown without pretreatment biopsies.

V lost 6 bases, J lost 0 bases, and 15 bases lay in between. In germline, CDR1 is MNHEY, CDR2 SMNVEV (reference sequence). The CDR3 runs 16 residues. Produced via immunoSEQ multiplex PCR; TCRdb's table is partial and in-frame only. The table shows approximately 31,000 clones, with approximately 81% occurring only once. The sequence came from a man aged 60 to 69 with renal cell carcinoma. This chain joins TRBV27 and TRBJ2-1; TRBD2 is a possible D gene (5 bases). The material was blood, obtained from a patient whose treatment included radiotherapy and nephrectomy. The chain's CDR3 is CASSALGAGSYNEQFF. The CDR3 DNA reads TGTGCCAGCAGCGCCCTGGGAGCCGGCTCCTACAATGAGCAGTTCTTC.